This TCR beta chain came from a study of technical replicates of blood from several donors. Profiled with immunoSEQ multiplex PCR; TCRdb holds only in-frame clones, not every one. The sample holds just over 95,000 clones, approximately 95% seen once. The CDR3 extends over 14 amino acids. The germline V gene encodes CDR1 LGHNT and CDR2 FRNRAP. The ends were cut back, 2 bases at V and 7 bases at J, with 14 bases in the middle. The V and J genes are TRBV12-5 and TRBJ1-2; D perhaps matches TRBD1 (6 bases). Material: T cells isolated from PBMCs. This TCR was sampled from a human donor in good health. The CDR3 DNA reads TGTGCTAGTGGTTTGTCCGTCCAACAGGGTGGCTACACCTTC. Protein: CASGLSVQQGGYTF.